This entry lists 11 T cell receptor beta chains sequenced from one sample in a study of Graves' ophthalmopathy and Graves' hyperthyroidism. The TCR beta CDR3 regions underwent amplification from RNA transcripts. HTBI primers primed a first-round RT-PCR, and a second-round multiplex PCR followed. TCRdb reanalysed the multiplex PCR reads using MiXCR and keeps one entry per CDR3 protein. The sample has 300,000 to 350,000 distinct CDR3 sequences; roughly 17% are singletons. Sequencing was performed on peripheral blood. All receptors come from an adult man with Graves' ophthalmopathy.

This clonotype was counted at least ten times. The CDR3 nucleotides are TGTGCCAGCAGCTTACCTGGTAATGACTACGAGCAGTACTTC. Its translation: CASSLPGNDYEQYF. This sequence joins TRBV7-6 and TRBJ2-7; D unresolved. The CDR3 consists of 14 residues. Germline loops: CDR1 SGHVS, CDR2 FNYEAQ. The V end lost 2 bases, the J end lost 3 bases, and 11 bases lay between the germline ends.

The table lists this clonotype with many counts. V is TRBV28 and J is TRBJ2-5; the match to TRBD2 covers 9 bases. Germline-derived CDR1 and CDR2 are MDHEN and SYDVKM. V lost 2 bases and J lost 8; bases outside the gene matches: 6. The CDR3 sequence is 14 residues long. The CDR3 loop reads CASSLIGSGGTQYF. The CDR3 coding sequence is TGTGCCAGCAGTTTAATCGGTAGCGGGGGAACCCAGTACTTC.

The table lists this clonotype with many counts. V usage is TRBV12-3 or TRBV12-4 and J usage is TRBJ2-5; D could derive from TRBD1 or TRBD2 (7 bases each). CDR3 length: 14 amino acids. Trimming removed 6 bases from V and 7 bases from J, with 18 bases in between. CDR3 nucleotide sequence: TGTGCCAGCAGCCCAGGACCAGGGGGGGCGACCCAGTACTTC. It yields the protein CASSPGPGGATQYF.

This clonotype showed up many times. V usage is TRBV20-1 and J usage is TRBJ1-5; D unclear. There are 14 residues in the CDR3. Germline loops: CDR1 DFQATT, CDR2 SNEGSKA (reference sequence). Between the trimmed V and J ends, which lost 5 bases and 3 bases, there was a span of 14 bases. The CDR3 DNA reads as TGCAGTGCTGAGACATCCCTCTTCAATCAGCCCCAGCATTTT. It translates to CSAETSLFNQPQHF.

At least ten counts were recorded for this clonotype. The chain recombines TRBV7-3 with TRBJ1-1; 9 bases match TRBD1. V lost 0 bases and J lost 4; bases outside the gene matches: 6. CDR3 length equals 16 residues. Per the germline V gene, CDR1 is SGHTA and CDR2 is FQGTGA. The CDR3 is CASSLTDRGAGTEAFF. CDR3 in DNA: TGTGCCAGCAGCTTAACGGACAGGGGCGCGGGCACTGAAGCTTTCTTT.

This clonotype was counted at least ten times. The rearrangement joins TRBV3-1 to TRBJ1-1; TRBD1 might be the D (5 bases). This CDR3 region has 13 residues. The V end lost 4 bases, the J end lost 5 bases, and 11 bases lay between the germline ends. Germline V lookup: CDR1 LGHDT, CDR2 YNNKEL (reference sequence). The CDR3, as DNA: TGTGCCAGCAGCCTCTGGCGGGGGACTGAAGCTTTCTTT. It yields the protein CASSLWRGTEAFF. The full variable domain, with the rest looked up from reference TRBV3-1 and TRBJ1-1, is DTAVSQTPKYLVTQMGNDKSIKCEQNLGHDTMYWYKQDSKKFLKIMFSYNNKELIINETVPNRFSPKSPDKAHLNLHINSLELGDSAVYFCASSLWRGTEAFFGQGTRLTVV.

This clonotype was picked up many times. The chain combines TRBV12-3 or TRBV12-4 with TRBJ1-1, with 8 bases fitting TRBD1. V lost 10 bases, J lost 1 base, and 11 bases stayed unmatched. This CDR3 region has 15 residues. The CDR3: CATGQVLFRNTEAFF. CDR3 sequence (DNA): TGTGCCACGGGACAGGTACTATTCCGGAACACTGAAGCTTTCTTT.

This clonotype was counted many times. The chain uses TRBV6-5 and TRBJ1-6, with D uncertain. The CDR3 has 20 residues. V was shortened by 2 bases and J by 6 bases, with 26 bases between the two germline ends. Germline V lookup: CDR1 MNHEY, CDR2 SVGAGI. CDR3 coding DNA: TGTGCCAGCAGTTACGCGAAGGTGGGGTTGGGCAGTAACGCTAATTCACCCCTCCACTTT. Protein: CASSYAKVGLGSNANSPLHF.

This clonotype showed up many times. The J gene is TRBJ1-5, the V gene TRBV6-5; maybe TRBD1 (5 bases). The germline V gene has CDR1 MNHEY and CDR2 SVGAGI. This CDR3 has 13 amino acids. Trimming took 6 bases from V and 3 from J, leaving 9 bases between them. The CDR3 DNA reads TGTGCCAGCAGAGGGGACCTCAATCAGCCCCAGCATTTT. Translating it yields CASRGDLNQPQHF.

This clonotype showed up many times. The chain employs TRBV2 and TRBJ1-2; possible D gene TRBD1, 6 bases. Trimming took off 6 bases at V and 5 bases at J, with 13 bases between the two ends. This CDR3 contains 13 residues. Germline assignment: CDR1 SNHLY and CDR2 FYNNEI. The CDR3 loop reads CASRNRVRYGYTF. DNA of the CDR3: TGTGCCAGCAGGAACAGGGTTCGTTATGGCTACACCTTC.

The rearrangement uses TRBV7-2 and TRBJ2-7; tentatively, D is TRBD2 (6 bases). Germline CDR1 and CDR2: SGHTA and FQGNSA. The CDR3 consists of 14 residues. V was trimmed by 5 bases and J by 6 bases, leaving 17 bases between them. The DNA for the CDR3 is TGTGCCAGCAGCCTATGGGACTCCATAGGCGAGCAGTACTTC. Encoded protein: CASSLWDSIGEQYF.